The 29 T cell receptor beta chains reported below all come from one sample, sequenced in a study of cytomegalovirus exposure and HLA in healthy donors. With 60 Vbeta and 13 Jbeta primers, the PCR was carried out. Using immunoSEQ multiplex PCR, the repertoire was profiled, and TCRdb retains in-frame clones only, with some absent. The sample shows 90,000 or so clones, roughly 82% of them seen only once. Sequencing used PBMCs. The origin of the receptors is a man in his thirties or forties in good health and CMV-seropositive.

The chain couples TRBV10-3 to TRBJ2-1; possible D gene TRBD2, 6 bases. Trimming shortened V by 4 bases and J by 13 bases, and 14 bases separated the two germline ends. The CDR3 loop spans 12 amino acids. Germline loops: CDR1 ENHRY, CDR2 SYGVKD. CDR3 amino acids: CAISVLRDSQFF. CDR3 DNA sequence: TGTGCCATCAGTGTTCTCCGGGACTCTCAGTTCTTC.

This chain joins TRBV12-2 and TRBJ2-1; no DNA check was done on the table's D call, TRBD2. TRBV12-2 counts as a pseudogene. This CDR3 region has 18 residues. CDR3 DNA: TGTGCAAGTCGCCCGCCTGGGACTAGCGGAGCCTCCTACAATGAGCAGTTCTTC. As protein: CASRPPGTSGASYNEQFF.

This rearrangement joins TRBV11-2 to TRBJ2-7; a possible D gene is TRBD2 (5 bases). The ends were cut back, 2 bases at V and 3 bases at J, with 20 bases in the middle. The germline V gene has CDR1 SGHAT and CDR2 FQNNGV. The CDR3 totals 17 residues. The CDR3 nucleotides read TGTGCCAGCAGCTTAATTCGAGCTACATCGCGGGTCTACGAGCAGTACTTC. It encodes CASSLIRATSRVYEQYF. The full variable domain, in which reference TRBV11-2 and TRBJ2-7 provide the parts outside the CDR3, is EAGVAQSPRYKIIEKRQSVAFWCNPISGHATLYWYQQILGQGPKLLIQFQNNGVVDDSQLPKDRFSAERLKGVDSTLKIQPAKLEDSAVYLCASSLIRATSRVYEQYFGPGTRLTVT.

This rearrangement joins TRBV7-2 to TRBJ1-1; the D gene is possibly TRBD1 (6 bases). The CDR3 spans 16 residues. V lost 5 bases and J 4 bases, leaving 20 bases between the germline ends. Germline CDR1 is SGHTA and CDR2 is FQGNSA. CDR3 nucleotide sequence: TGTGCCAGCAGCGAAACGTCCAGGGGCGGTGGCACTGAAGCTTTCTTT. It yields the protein CASSETSRGGGTEAFF. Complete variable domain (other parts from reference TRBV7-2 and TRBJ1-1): GAGVSQSPSNKVTEKGKDVELRCDPISGHTALYWYRQSLGQGLEFLIYFQGNSAPDKSGLPSDRFSAERTGGSVSTLTIQRTQQEDSAVYLCASSETSRGGGTEAFFGQGTRLTVV.

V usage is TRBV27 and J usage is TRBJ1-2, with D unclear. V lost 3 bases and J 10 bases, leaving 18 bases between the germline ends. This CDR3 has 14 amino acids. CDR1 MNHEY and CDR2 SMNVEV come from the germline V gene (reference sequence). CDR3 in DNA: TGTGCCAGCAGTTTGCTCGGAGGGCTCGTAGACTACACCTTC. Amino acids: CASSLLGGLVDYTF.

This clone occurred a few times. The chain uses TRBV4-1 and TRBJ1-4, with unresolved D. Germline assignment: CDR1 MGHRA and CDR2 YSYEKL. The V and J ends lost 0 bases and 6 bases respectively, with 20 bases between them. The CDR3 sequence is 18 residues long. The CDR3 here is CASSQEPGSSGSHEKLFF. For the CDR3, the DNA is TGCGCCAGCAGCCAAGAGCCCGGGTCTAGCGGATCCCATGAAAAACTGTTTTTT.

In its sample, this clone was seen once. CDR3 bases: TGTGCCAGCAGTTTATCCCAGGGAGGGGGCTACACCTTC. It translates to CASSLSQGGGYTF. The chain couples TRBV28 to TRBJ1-2; weak D call: TRBD1 (5 bases). Trimming stripped 1 base from V and 8 bases from J, with 11 bases between. Germline loops: CDR1 MDHEN, CDR2 SYDVKM. The CDR3 is made up of 13 amino acids.

DNA of the CDR3: TGTGCCAGCAGTTCGGGACAGCAAGAGACCCAGTACTTC. Translation: CASSSGQQETQYF. The chain links TRBV28 to TRBJ2-5, with 7 bases that match TRBD1. Germline V gives CDR1 MDHEN, CDR2 SYDVKM. CDR3 length: 13 residues. Trimming cost V 4 bases and J 2 bases; bases outside gene matches: 1.

CDR3 loop: CAWATNARGGNTEAFF. The CDR3 region has the DNA TGTGCCTGGGCGACAAACGCCCGGGGGGGCAACACTGAAGCTTTCTTT. The rearrangement uses TRBV30 and TRBJ1-1; D may be TRBD1 (6 bases). Germline V gene lookup returns CDR1 GTSNPN and CDR2 SVGIG (reference sequence). The CDR3 loop spans 16 amino acids. Between the trimmed V and J ends, which lost 5 bases and 2 bases, there was a span of 21 bases. The full variable domain, its missing parts supplied by reference TRBV30 and TRBJ1-1, is SQTIHQWPATLVQPVGSPLSLECTVEGTSNPNLYWYRQAAGRGLQLLFYSVGIGQISSEVPQNLSASRPQDRQFILSSKKLLLSDSGFYLCAWATNARGGNTEAFFGQGTRLTVV.

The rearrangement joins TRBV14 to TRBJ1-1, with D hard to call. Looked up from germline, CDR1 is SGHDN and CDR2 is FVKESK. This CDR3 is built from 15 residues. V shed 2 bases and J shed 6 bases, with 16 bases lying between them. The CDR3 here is CASSQIWSRLAEAFF. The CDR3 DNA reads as TGTGCCAGCAGCCAAATTTGGTCCAGGCTGGCTGAAGCTTTCTTT.

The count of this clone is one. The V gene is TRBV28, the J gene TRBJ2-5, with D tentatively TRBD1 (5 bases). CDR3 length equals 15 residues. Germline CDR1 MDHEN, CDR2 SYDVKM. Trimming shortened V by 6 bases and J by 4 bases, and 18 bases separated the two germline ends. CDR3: CASSVEGAQTETQYF. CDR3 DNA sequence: TGTGCCAGCAGCGTCGAAGGGGCTCAAACAGAGACCCAGTACTTC. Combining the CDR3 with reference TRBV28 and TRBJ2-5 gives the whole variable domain DVKVTQSSRYLVKRTGEKVFLECVQDMDHENMFWYRQDPGLGLRLIYFSYDVKMKEKGDIPEGYSVSREKKERFSLILESASTNQTSMYLCASSVEGAQTETQYFGPGTRLLVL.

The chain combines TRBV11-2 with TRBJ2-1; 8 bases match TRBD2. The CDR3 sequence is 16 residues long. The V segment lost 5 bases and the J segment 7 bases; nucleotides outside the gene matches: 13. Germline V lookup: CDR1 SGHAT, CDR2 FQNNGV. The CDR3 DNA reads TGTGCCAGCAGCCAACTCCTAGCGGGTACGAGGAATGAGCAGTTCTTC. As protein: CASSQLLAGTRNEQFF.

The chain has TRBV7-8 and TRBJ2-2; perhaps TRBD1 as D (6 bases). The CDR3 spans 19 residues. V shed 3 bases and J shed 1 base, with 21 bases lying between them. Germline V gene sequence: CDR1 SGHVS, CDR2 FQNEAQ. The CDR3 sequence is CASSLETGLPTKNTGELFF. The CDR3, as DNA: TGTGCCAGCAGCTTGGAGACAGGACTGCCGACGAAGAACACCGGGGAGCTGTTTTTT. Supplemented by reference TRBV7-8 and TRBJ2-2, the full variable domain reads GAGVSQSPRYKVAKRGQDVALRCDPISGHVSLFWYQQALGQGPEFLTYFQNEAQLDKSGLPSDRFFAERPEGSVSTLKIQRTQQEDSAVYLCASSLETGLPTKNTGELFFGEGSRLTVL.

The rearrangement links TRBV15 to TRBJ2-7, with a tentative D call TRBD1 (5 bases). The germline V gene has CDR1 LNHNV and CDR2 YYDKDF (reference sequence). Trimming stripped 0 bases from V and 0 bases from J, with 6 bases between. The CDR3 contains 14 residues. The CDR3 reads CATSREGLSYEQYF. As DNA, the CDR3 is TGTGCCACCAGCAGAGAGGGGCTCTCCTACGAGCAGTACTTC.

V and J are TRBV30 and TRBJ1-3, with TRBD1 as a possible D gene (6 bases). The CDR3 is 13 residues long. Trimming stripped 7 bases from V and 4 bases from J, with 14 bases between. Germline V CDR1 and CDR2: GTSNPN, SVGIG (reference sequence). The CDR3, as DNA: TGTGCCTCCCAACAGGGCTTCGGAAACACCATATATTTT. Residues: CASQQGFGNTIYF.

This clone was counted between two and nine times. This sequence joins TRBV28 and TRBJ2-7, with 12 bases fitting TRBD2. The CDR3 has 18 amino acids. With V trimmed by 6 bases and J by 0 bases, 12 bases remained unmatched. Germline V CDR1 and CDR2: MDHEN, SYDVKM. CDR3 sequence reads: CASSSGLAGLRSSYEQYF. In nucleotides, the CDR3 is TGTGCCAGCAGCTCGGGACTAGCGGGTCTTCGGAGCTCCTACGAGCAGTACTTC.

CDR3 in amino acids: CASSLEGLPYGNEQFF. CDR3 sequence (DNA): TGCGCCAGCAGCTTGGAGGGACTCCCCTATGGGAATGAGCAGTTCTTC. The chain recombines TRBV5-1 with TRBJ2-1; weak D call: TRBD2 (6 bases). This CDR3 has 16 residues. From germline, CDR1 is SGHRS and CDR2 YFSETQ. V shed 0 bases and J shed 7 bases, with 17 bases lying between them.

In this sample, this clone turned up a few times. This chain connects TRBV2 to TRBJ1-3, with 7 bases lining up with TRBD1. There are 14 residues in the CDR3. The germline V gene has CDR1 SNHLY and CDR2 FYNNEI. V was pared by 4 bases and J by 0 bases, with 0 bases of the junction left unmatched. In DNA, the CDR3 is TGTGCCAGCAGTGCAGGGGGCTCTGGAAACACCATATATTTT. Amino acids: CASSAGGSGNTIYF.

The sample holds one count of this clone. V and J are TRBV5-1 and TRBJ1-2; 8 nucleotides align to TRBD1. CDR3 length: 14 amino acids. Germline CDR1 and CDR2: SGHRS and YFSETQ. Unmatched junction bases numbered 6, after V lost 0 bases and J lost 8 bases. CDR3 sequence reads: CASSLGDRMGGYTF. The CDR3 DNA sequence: TGCGCCAGCAGCTTGGGGGACAGGATGGGAGGCTACACCTTC. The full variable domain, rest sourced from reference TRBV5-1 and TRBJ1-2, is KAGVTQTPRYLIKTRGQQVTLSCSPISGHRSVSWYQQTPGQGLQFLFEYFSETQRNKGNFPGRFSGRQFSNSRSEMNVSTLELGDSALYLCASSLGDRMGGYTFGSGTRLTVV.

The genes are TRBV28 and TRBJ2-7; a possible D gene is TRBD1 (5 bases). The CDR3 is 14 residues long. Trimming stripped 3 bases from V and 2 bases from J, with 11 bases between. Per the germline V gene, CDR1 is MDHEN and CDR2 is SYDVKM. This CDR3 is CASSLGTGTYEQYF. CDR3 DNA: TGTGCCAGCAGTTTGGGAACAGGAACCTACGAGCAGTACTTC. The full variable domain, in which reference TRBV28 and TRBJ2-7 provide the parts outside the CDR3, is DVKVTQSSRYLVKRTGEKVFLECVQDMDHENMFWYRQDPGLGLRLIYFSYDVKMKEKGDIPEGYSVSREKKERFSLILESASTNQTSMYLCASSLGTGTYEQYFGPGTRLTVT.

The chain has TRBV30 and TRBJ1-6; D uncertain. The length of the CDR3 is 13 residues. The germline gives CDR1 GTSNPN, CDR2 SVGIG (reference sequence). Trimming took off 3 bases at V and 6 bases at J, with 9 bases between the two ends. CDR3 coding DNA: TGTGCCTGGAGGGGCTACAGTAATTCACCCCTCCACTTT. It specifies CAWRGYSNSPLHF.

CDR3 sequence: CASSIRPISPGLTDTQYF. The CDR3 nucleotides are TGTGCCAGTAGTATTAGGCCAATTTCTCCGGGACTAACAGATACGCAGTATTTT. This chain connects TRBV19 to TRBJ2-3, with 7 bases that match TRBD2. Looked up from germline, CDR1 is LNHDA and CDR2 is SQIVND (reference sequence). Losses at the gene ends were 3 bases for V and 3 bases for J; bases not matched to a gene: 15. CDR3 length: 18 amino acids.

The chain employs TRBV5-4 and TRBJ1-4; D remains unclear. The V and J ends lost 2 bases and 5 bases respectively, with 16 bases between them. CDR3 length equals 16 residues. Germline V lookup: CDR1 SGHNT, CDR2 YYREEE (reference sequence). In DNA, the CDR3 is TGTGCCAGCAGCTTTAACACCGGGCCGGGGAATGAAAAACTGTTTTTT. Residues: CASSFNTGPGNEKLFF.

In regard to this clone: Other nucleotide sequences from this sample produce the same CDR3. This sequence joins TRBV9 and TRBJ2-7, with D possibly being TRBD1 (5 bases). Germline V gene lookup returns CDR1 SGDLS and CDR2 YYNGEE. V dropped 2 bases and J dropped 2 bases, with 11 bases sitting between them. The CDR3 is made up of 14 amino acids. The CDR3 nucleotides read TGTGCCAGCAGCGTTGGTCAGGGCACCTACGAGCAGTACTTC. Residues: CASSVGQGTYEQYF.

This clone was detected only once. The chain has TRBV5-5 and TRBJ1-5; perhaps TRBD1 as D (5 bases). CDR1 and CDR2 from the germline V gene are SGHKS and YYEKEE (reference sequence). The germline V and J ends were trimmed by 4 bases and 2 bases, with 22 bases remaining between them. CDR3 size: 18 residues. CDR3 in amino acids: CASSRTEGGGTGNQPQHF. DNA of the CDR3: TGTGCCAGCAGCCGAACAGAGGGCGGGGGTACGGGCAATCAGCCCCAGCATTTT.

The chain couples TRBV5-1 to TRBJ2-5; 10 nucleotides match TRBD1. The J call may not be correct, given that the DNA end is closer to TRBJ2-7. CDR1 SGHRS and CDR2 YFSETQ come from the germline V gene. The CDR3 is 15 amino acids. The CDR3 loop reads CASSHGTGDSYEQYF. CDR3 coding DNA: TGCGCCAGCAGCCACGGGACAGGGGACTCCTACGAGCAGTACTTC.

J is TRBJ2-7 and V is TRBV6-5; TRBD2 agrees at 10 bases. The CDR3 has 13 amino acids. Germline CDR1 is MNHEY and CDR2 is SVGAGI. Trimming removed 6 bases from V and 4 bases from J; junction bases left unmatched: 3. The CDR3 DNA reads TGTGCCAGCAGCCTTAGCGGGGGGTACGAGCAGTACTTC. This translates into CASSLSGGYEQYF.

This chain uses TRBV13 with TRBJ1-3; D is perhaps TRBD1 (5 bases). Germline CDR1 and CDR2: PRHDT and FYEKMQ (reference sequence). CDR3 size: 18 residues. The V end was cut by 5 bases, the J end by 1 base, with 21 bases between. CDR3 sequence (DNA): TGTGCCAGCAGCCCCGGGACGTTCGGCGGGGTTTCTGGAAACACCATATATTTT. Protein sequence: CASSPGTFGGVSGNTIYF.

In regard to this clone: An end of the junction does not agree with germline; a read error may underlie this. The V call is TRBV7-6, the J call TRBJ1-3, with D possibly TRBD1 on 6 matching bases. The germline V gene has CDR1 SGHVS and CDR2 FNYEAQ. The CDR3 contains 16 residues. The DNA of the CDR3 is TGTGCCAGCAGTCTGGGGCAGGGGAGCTCTGGAAACACCATGTATTTT. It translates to CASSLGQGSSGNTMYF.